This TCR beta chain came from a study of CD8 T cells in Susac syndrome. Looking at the study overall: At the time their blood was drawn, patients with Susac syndrome were either therapy-naive, on corticosteroids (with some of them also receiving intravenous immunoglobulin), or on intravenous immunoglobulin alone.

When the RNA was reverse transcribed, random hexamers were used with an input of about 0.5 to 1 ug. Each CDR3 protein is one row after TCRdb ran MiXCR on the immunoSEQ multiplex PCR reads. The sample has about 71,000 distinct CDR3 sequences, 93% seen once. V lost 6 bases, J lost 7 bases, and 19 bases lay in between. Germline assignment: CDR1 SGHAT and CDR2 FQNNGV. The CDR3 is 14 residues long. The sample taken for sequencing was CD4+ T cells from PBMCs. The chain joins TRBV11-2 to TRBJ2-7; weak D call: TRBD2 (5 bases). This clonotype was obtained from a human donor with Susac syndrome. CDR3 nucleotides: TGTGCCAGCAGGCGGCCTAGCAGTGCGGGTGAGCAGTACTTC. This sequence encodes CASRRPSSAGEQYF.